The 7 T cell receptor beta chains below all came from one sample that was sequenced in a study of identical twins. Using its own MiXCR run on the 5' RACE reads, TCRdb lists one record per CDR3 protein. The sample comprises 1.5 million or so distinct CDR3 sequences, 32% of which are singletons, and about 0.27% rests with the top ten. Material for sequencing was cord blood. All receptors come from a newborn girl in good health.

This clonotype was seen just once. V usage is TRBV7-2 and J usage is TRBJ2-1; 11 positions match TRBD2. The germline V gene has CDR1 SGHTA and CDR2 FQGNSA. There are 17 residues in the CDR3. With 1 base clipped from V and 8 bases from J, the junction kept 10 bases outside the gene matches. In DNA form, the CDR3 reads TGTGCCAGCAGCTTAGTCAGGCTAGCGGGGGGATACGATGAGCAGTTCTTC. Translated, it gives CASSLVRLAGGYDEQFF. Using reference TRBV7-2 and TRBJ2-1 for the parts outside the CDR3, the full variable domain is GAGVSQSPSNKVTEKGKDVELRCDPISGHTALYWYRQSLGQGLEFLIYFQGNSAPDKSGLPSDRFSAERTGGSVSTLTIQRTQQEDSAVYLCASSLVRLAGGYDEQFFGPGTRLTVL.

The chain employs TRBV12-3 or TRBV12-4 and TRBJ1-1; no reliable D call. This CDR3 comprises 15 residues. The ends were cut back, 6 bases at V and 7 bases at J, with 21 bases in the middle. CDR3 loop: CASRTRREHGNEAFF. In nucleotides, the CDR3 is TGTGCCAGCAGGACAAGAAGGGAGCATGGAAATGAAGCTTTCTTT.

This clonotype occurred a few times. This chain uses TRBV2 with TRBJ2-3; 12 nucleotides agree with TRBD2. This CDR3 is 13 amino acids long. Germline values: CDR1 SNHLY, CDR2 FYNNEI. The trim removed 3 bases at V and 14 bases at J, leaving 6 bases unmatched. CDR3 sequence: CASSDSSGGVRYF. CDR3 DNA sequence: TGTGCCAGCAGTGACTCTAGCGGGGGGGTCCGGTATTTT.

This clonotype was recorded many times. The CDR3 sequence is CSARYRADTQYF. CDR3 bases: TGCAGTGCTCGGTATCGGGCAGATACGCAGTATTTT. The chain joins TRBV20-1 to TRBJ2-3; the D is unclear. The CDR3 runs to 12 residues. V lost 5 bases to trimming and J lost 4 bases, with 10 bases between them. Germline V CDR1 and CDR2: DFQATT, SNEGSKA (reference sequence).

The rearrangement links TRBV3-1 to TRBJ2-5; D is perhaps TRBD2 (6 bases). V was clipped by 4 bases and J by 3 bases, with 15 bases between them. The CDR3 spans 15 residues. Germline CDR1 and CDR2: LGHDT and YNNKEL (reference sequence). This chain's CDR3 is CASSPTVTSEETQYF. The CDR3 DNA is TGTGCCAGCAGCCCAACCGTGACTAGTGAAGAGACCCAGTACTTC.

The rearrangement uses TRBV6-6 and TRBJ2-3; 9 bases are a match to TRBD1. The CDR3 is 15 amino acids. The V gene end was trimmed by 6 bases and the J gene end by 0 bases; junction bases not matched to a gene: 4. Germline CDR1 is MNHNY and CDR2 is SVGAGI (reference sequence). The CDR3 nucleotides are TGTGCCAGCAGGGAGGGGACAGGGAGCACAGATACGCAGTATTTT. As protein: CASREGTGSTDTQYF.

The rearrangement links TRBV3-1 to TRBJ2-4; a weak D match, TRBD1 (6 bases). The CDR3 runs 16 residues. Trimming stripped 4 bases from V and 1 base from J, with 14 bases between. The germline CDR1 and CDR2 sequences are LGHDT and YNNKEL (reference sequence). The CDR3 nucleotides read TGTGCCAGCAGCCTCGGACAGATGGGCGCCAAAAACATTCAGTACTTC. Translating it yields CASSLGQMGAKNIQYF.